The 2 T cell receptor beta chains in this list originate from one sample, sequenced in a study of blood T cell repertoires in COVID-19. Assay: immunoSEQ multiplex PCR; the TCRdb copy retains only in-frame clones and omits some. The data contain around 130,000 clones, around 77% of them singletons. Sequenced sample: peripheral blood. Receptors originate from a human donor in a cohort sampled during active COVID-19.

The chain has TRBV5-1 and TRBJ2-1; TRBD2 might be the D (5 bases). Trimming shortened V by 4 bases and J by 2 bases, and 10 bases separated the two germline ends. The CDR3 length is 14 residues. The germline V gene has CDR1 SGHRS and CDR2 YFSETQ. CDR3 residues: CASSATRTYNEQFF. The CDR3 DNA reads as TGCGCCAGCAGCGCTACTAGAACCTACAATGAGCAGTTCTTC.

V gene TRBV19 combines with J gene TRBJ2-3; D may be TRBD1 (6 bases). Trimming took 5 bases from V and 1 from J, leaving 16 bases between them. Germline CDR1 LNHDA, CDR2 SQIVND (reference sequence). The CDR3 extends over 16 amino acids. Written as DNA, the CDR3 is TGTGCCAGTAGTCCCCGCCGGGACACCCGCACAGATACGCAGTATTTT. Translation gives CASSPRRDTRTDTQYF. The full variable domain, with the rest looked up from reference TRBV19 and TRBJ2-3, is DGGITQSPKYLFRKEGQNVTLSCEQNLNHDAMYWYRQDPGQGLRLIYYSQIVNDFQKGDIAEGYSVSREKKESFPLTVTSAQKNPTAFYLCASSPRRDTRTDTQYFGPGTRLTVL.